This T cell receptor beta chain stems from a study of T cells in women clearing cervical HPV infection. This table comes from immunoSEQ multiplex PCR, and its TCRdb copy is limited to in-frame clones, with some not included. This sample's table reports roughly 40,000 clones. About this clone: An end of the junction does not agree with germline; a read error may underlie this. Coverage ceases 3 residues before the CDR3 finishes, and the germline J gene fills in the end.

This CDR3 region has 12 residues. The V gene's germline CDR1 is SEHNR and CDR2 FQNEAQ (reference sequence). The sequencing sample was made of blood buffy coat. This chain uses TRBV7-9 with TRBJ2-1; 7 bases are shared with TRBD1. The receptor was isolated from a woman between 18 and 70 years old with a cervical HPV16 infection that either progressed to CIN3+ or cleared (not recorded which). The CDR3 bases that were read are TGTACCAGCAGCCTGGGACAGAATGAG. Its protein product is CTSSLGQNE. The full-length CDR3 reads as CTSSLGQNEQFF. Based on the CDR3 plus reference TRBV7-9 and TRBJ2-1, the full variable domain is DTGVSQNPRHKITKRGQNVTFRCDPISEHNRLYWYRQTLGQGPEFLTYFQNEAQLEKSRLLSDRFSAERPKGSFSTLEIQRTEQGDSAMYLCTSSLGQNEQFFGPGTRLTVL.